These 30 T cell receptor beta chains share one sample of origin, sequenced in a study of shared clonotypes between healthy human individuals. The method was immunoSEQ multiplex PCR; TCRdb's version includes in-frame clones alone and lacks a portion of them. The table records about 1,800,000 clones, roughly 94% of them present only once. CD45RO-negative, CCR7-positively selected cells formed the naive CD8 fraction, excluding terminally differentiated effector memory CD45RA+ cells. The sequenced sample consisted of naive CD8+ T cells sorted from blood. The receptors come from a man aged 18 to 29 in good health.

The CDR3 DNA sequence: TGCGCCAGCAGCCAAGATGGGGGCGGCTTGGGGACCCAGTACTTC. Translated: CASSQDGGGLGTQYF. The rearrangement joins TRBV4-1 to TRBJ2-5, with TRBD1 as a possible D gene (6 bases). This CDR3 spans 15 amino acids. Germline V CDR1 and CDR2: MGHRA, YSYEKL. V lost 0 bases, J lost 7 bases, and 15 bases lay in between.

CDR3 coding DNA: TGCAGCGTTGAAGACGGCGGGGGGGACAATGAGCAGTTCTTC. This codes for CSVEDGGGDNEQFF. The J gene is TRBJ2-1, the V gene TRBV29-1; 9 nucleotides agree with TRBD2. Germline trimming cut 0 bases from V and 5 bases from J; bases unmatched to any gene: 2. CDR3 size: 14 residues. Germline V gene data show CDR1 as SQVTM and CDR2 as ANQGSEA.

Here the CDR3 DNA reads TGTGCCACCAAGACGACTCTGAACACTGAAGCTTTCTTT. Amino acid sequence: CATKTTLNTEAFF. The chain combines TRBV28 with TRBJ1-1; D remains ambiguous. The ends were cut back, 10 bases at V and 0 bases at J, with 12 bases in the middle. The CDR3 spans 13 residues. From germline, CDR1 is MDHEN and CDR2 SYDVKM.

This chain connects TRBV19 to TRBJ2-7; 8 bases fit TRBD1. The CDR3 extends over 14 amino acids. Germline CDR1 LNHDA, CDR2 SQIVND (reference sequence). J gave up 2 bases and V 3 bases, and 3 bases lay outside the gene matches. For the CDR3, the DNA is TGTGCCAGTAGTATTCTGGACAGGGCCTACGAGCAGTACTTC. Protein sequence: CASSILDRAYEQYF.

The chain couples TRBV6-1 to TRBJ2-7; 8 bases line up with TRBD1. Unmatched junction bases numbered 5, after V lost 4 bases and J lost 0 bases. Germline V gives CDR1 MNHNS, CDR2 SASEGT. This CDR3 is 15 amino acids long. The CDR3, as DNA: TGTGCCAGCAGTGTGCAGGACAGGGACTCCTACGAGCAGTACTTC. It codes for CASSVQDRDSYEQYF.

The chain employs TRBV6-1 and TRBJ1-5; 9 nucleotides align to TRBD1. The germline V gene has CDR1 MNHNS and CDR2 SASEGT. J gave up 4 bases and V 6 bases, and 7 bases lay outside the gene matches. The CDR3 contains 15 residues. CDR3 sequence (DNA): TGTGCCAGCAGCCCGGACAGGGGATCGAATCAGCCCCAGCATTTT. It yields the protein CASSPDRGSNQPQHF.

The J gene is TRBJ1-2, the V gene TRBV10-3, with TRBD1 matching 8 bases. The V and J ends lost 6 bases and 2 bases, in that order; junction bases with no gene match: 8. The CDR3 contains 15 residues. Looked up from germline, CDR1 is ENHRY and CDR2 is SYGVKD. As DNA, the CDR3 is TGTGCCATCAGGGGCAGGGGGCAAGCAAACTATGGCTACACCTTC. It codes for CAIRGRGQANYGYTF.

The gene calls are TRBV27 and TRBJ1-1; D is undetermined. Trimming pared 5 bases from V and 1 base from J, leaving 17 bases between. Germline-derived CDR1 and CDR2 are MNHEY and SMNVEV (reference sequence). The CDR3 is made up of 16 amino acids. CDR3 sequence reads: CASSPLPGLGNTEAFF. The CDR3 DNA is TGTGCCAGCAGTCCTCTCCCAGGCCTAGGGAACACTGAAGCTTTCTTT.

This chain joins TRBV10-1 and TRBJ2-7; D might be TRBD1 (5 bases). Germline V gene lookup returns CDR1 WNHNN and CDR2 SYGVQD (reference sequence). The V and J ends lost 6 bases and 0 bases respectively, with 18 bases between them. The CDR3 runs to 16 residues. The CDR3 DNA is TGCGCCAGCAGGGCCCCGGGCGGACACCTCTCCTACGAGCAGTACTTC. Amino acid sequence: CASRAPGGHLSYEQYF.

The rearrangement uses TRBV11-2 and TRBJ2-4; TRBD2 might be the D (5 bases). The length of the CDR3 is 15 residues. The germline V and J ends were trimmed by 1 base and 0 bases, with 7 bases remaining between them. Germline V lookup: CDR1 SGHAT, CDR2 FQNNGV. CDR3 sequence reads: CASSLGEGAKNIQYF. Written as DNA, the CDR3 is TGTGCCAGCAGCTTAGGAGAGGGAGCCAAAAACATTCAGTACTTC.

This sequence joins TRBV30 and TRBJ2-7; tentatively, D is TRBD1 or TRBD2 (5 bases each). CDR1 is GTSNPN and CDR2 is SVGIG in the germline V gene (reference sequence). Trimming cost V 4 bases and J 7 bases, with 20 bases left between them. This CDR3 region has 14 residues. The CDR3 loop is CAWTARGDLGEQYF. The CDR3 DNA is TGTGCCTGGACCGCAAGGGGAGACTTGGGGGAGCAGTACTTC.

This clone occurred once. The V gene is TRBV6-5, the J gene TRBJ2-7; 10 bases match TRBD2. Trimming at V came to 4 bases and at J to 3 bases, leaving 6 bases not matched to a gene. CDR1 MNHEY and CDR2 SVGAGI come from the germline V gene. The CDR3 loop spans 15 amino acids. CDR3 nucleotide sequence: TGTGCCAGCAGTTCCCCTAGCGGGAGTGTCTACGAGCAGTACTTC. It codes for CASSSPSGSVYEQYF.

The gene calls are TRBV13 and TRBJ2-1; D is unclear. V was pared by 2 bases and J by 0 bases, with 8 bases between. This CDR3 has 15 amino acids. Germline CDR1 reads PRHDT; CDR2 reads FYEKMQ (reference sequence). The CDR3 reads CASSLRAHSYNEQFF. CDR3 nucleotide sequence: TGTGCCAGCAGCTTAAGGGCCCACTCCTACAATGAGCAGTTCTTC.

J is TRBJ2-3 and V is TRBV27; a weak D match, TRBD1 (5 bases). This CDR3 is built from 14 residues. Between the trimmed V and J ends, which lost 4 bases and 4 bases, there was a span of 12 bases. Germline V CDR1 and CDR2: MNHEY, SMNVEV (reference sequence). CDR3 sequence (DNA): TGTGCCAGCAGTTATGGGGCTCCCCCAGATACGCAGTATTTT. Translated, it gives CASSYGAPPDTQYF.

This chain connects TRBV5-1 to TRBJ1-2, with D possibly matching TRBD1 (5 bases). The germline CDR1 and CDR2 sequences are SGHRS and YFSETQ. The CDR3 runs to 16 residues. V lost 4 bases and J lost 5, with 21 bases in between. The DNA of the CDR3 is TGCGCCAGCAGCCTCCGGGGCTTTGAGGGAGTTTATGGCTACACCTTC. It codes for CASSLRGFEGVYGYTF.

This clone occurred a few times. The sample has other DNA sequences that encode this CDR3 too. V is TRBV11-2 and J is TRBJ2-7, with a possible D match to TRBD2 (6 bases). Germline V CDR1 and CDR2: SGHAT, FQNNGV. The CDR3 has 13 residues. Trimming took 2 bases from V and 2 from J, leaving 7 bases between them. The CDR3 coding sequence is TGTGCCAGCAGCTTATCGGGGGCCTACGAGCAGTACTTC. Translation: CASSLSGAYEQYF.

CDR3 sequence reads: CASSTGIKWGAEAFF. DNA for the CDR3: TGTGCCAGTAGTACCGGGATCAAATGGGGGGCTGAAGCTTTCTTT. This chain uses TRBV19 with TRBJ1-1, with D possibly TRBD1 on 5 matching bases. This CDR3 spans 15 amino acids. The ends were cut back, 4 bases at V and 6 bases at J, with 18 bases in the middle. Germline values: CDR1 LNHDA, CDR2 SQIVND (reference sequence).

Here the CDR3 DNA reads TGTGCCAGCAGCCCAGGGACTAGGAACAATGAGCAGTTCTTC. Translation: CASSPGTRNNEQFF. The rearrangement uses TRBV9 and TRBJ2-1; 8 bases agree with TRBD2. With V trimmed by 4 bases and J by 5 bases, 5 bases remained unmatched. The germline CDR1 and CDR2 sequences are SGDLS and YYNGEE. This CDR3 has 14 residues.

The chain links TRBV6-5 to TRBJ2-6; D is unclear. Trimming took off 5 bases at V and 0 bases at J, with 8 bases between the two ends. The germline gives CDR1 MNHEY, CDR2 SVGAGI. This CDR3 is 15 amino acids long. CDR3: CASSADPSGANVLTF. CDR3 DNA sequence: TGTGCCAGCAGTGCGGACCCCTCTGGGGCCAACGTCCTGACTTTC.

The gene calls are TRBV29-1 and TRBJ2-7; tentatively, D is TRBD1 (6 bases). The V gene's germline CDR1 is SQVTM and CDR2 ANQGSEA. The V and J ends lost 6 bases and 1 base respectively, with 13 bases between them. CDR3 length equals 13 residues. This chain's CDR3 is CSVKVGQSYEQYF. The CDR3 coding sequence is TGCAGCGTCAAAGTCGGACAGTCCTACGAGCAGTACTTC.

The sample holds one count of this clone. Distinct nucleotide sequences in the sample also encode this CDR3. The chain is built from TRBV6-5 and TRBJ2-1, with D unresolved. The CDR3 loop spans 13 amino acids. The V and J ends lost 2 bases and 3 bases respectively, with 5 bases between them. Germline CDR1 is MNHEY and CDR2 is SVGAGI. CDR3 in amino acids: CASSYGGYNEQFF. As DNA, the CDR3 is TGTGCCAGCAGTTACGGTGGCTACAATGAGCAGTTCTTC.

This chain links TRBV11-3 with TRBJ2-1, with TRBD2 as a possible D gene (6 bases). Trimming stripped 1 base from V and 4 bases from J, with 14 bases between. CDR1 SGHNT and CDR2 YENEEA come from the germline V gene. The CDR3 totals 16 residues. The CDR3 DNA reads as TGTGCCAGCAGCTTAGGCGGGTCGGAGGGATACAATGAGCAGTTCTTC. Translation gives CASSLGGSEGYNEQFF.

This sequence joins TRBV7-2 and TRBJ1-1, with D maybe TRBD1 (5 bases). This CDR3 region has 14 residues. V was pared by 1 base and J by 4 bases, with 10 bases between. CDR1 and CDR2 from the germline V gene are SGHTA and FQGNSA. CDR3: CASSLGWGTTEAFF. CDR3 in DNA: TGTGCCAGCAGCTTAGGGTGGGGGACCACTGAAGCTTTCTTT.

The chain carries TRBV5-1 and TRBJ1-1; D unclear. The CDR3 contains 15 residues. CDR1 is SGHRS, CDR2 YFSETQ, per germline. V gave up 4 bases and J gave up 3 bases, with 16 bases separating them. This CDR3 is CASSEEGRRDTEAFF. The CDR3, as DNA: TGCGCCAGCAGCGAGGAAGGCAGGAGGGACACTGAAGCTTTCTTT. Full variable domain (outside the CDR3, taken from reference TRBV5-1 and TRBJ1-1): KAGVTQTPRYLIKTRGQQVTLSCSPISGHRSVSWYQQTPGQGLQFLFEYFSETQRNKGNFPGRFSGRQFSNSRSEMNVSTLELGDSALYLCASSEEGRRDTEAFFGQGTRLTVV.

This chain links TRBV5-6 with TRBJ2-1, with D hard to call. Germline CDR1 is SGHDT and CDR2 is YYEEEE. The CDR3 has 14 amino acids. Trimming took off 1 base at V and 0 bases at J, with 5 bases between the two ends. DNA of the CDR3: TGTGCCAGCAGCTTGATTCTCTCCTACAATGAGCAGTTCTTC. Translated, it gives CASSLILSYNEQFF.

The CDR3 protein is CASSMFGDLRTEQYF. The CDR3 DNA sequence: TGTGCCAGTAGTATGTTCGGGGACCTACGAACCGAGCAGTACTTC. The gene calls are TRBV19 and TRBJ2-7, with D perhaps given as TRBD1 or TRBD2 (5 bases each). This CDR3 is 15 amino acids long. Trimming shortened V by 3 bases and J by 6 bases, and 18 bases separated the two germline ends. Looked up from germline, CDR1 is LNHDA and CDR2 is SQIVND (reference sequence).

The rearrangement links TRBV2 to TRBJ1-1, with 10 bases identical to TRBD1. Germline V gives CDR1 SNHLY, CDR2 FYNNEI. J gave up 1 base and V 7 bases, and 3 bases lay outside the gene matches. This CDR3 contains 14 residues. The CDR3 spells CASIGDRGNTEAFF. As DNA, the CDR3 is TGTGCCAGCATCGGGGACAGGGGGAACACTGAAGCTTTCTTT. The variable domain in full, with the rest retrieved from reference TRBV2 and TRBJ1-1, is EPEVTQTPSHQVTQMGQEVILRCVPISNHLYFYWYRQILGQKVEFLVSFYNNEISEKSEIFDDQFSVERPDGSNFTLKIRSTKLEDSAMYFCASIGDRGNTEAFFGQGTRLTVV.

Turning to this clone: Other DNA sequences within the sample encode an identical CDR3. This chain links TRBV27 with TRBJ2-3, with a tentative D call TRBD2 (7 bases). CDR1 MNHEY and CDR2 SMNVEV come from the germline V gene (reference sequence). CDR3 length: 15 residues. Trimming pared 5 bases from V and 0 bases from J, leaving 12 bases between. The CDR3 DNA sequence: TGTGCCAGCAGTCTGGGGGGGCCGAGCACAGATACGCAGTATTTT. This encodes CASSLGGPSTDTQYF.

This clone showed up just a few times. Distinct nucleotide sequences in the sample also encode this CDR3. The chain combines TRBV5-6 with TRBJ2-7; D unclear. Trimming shortened V by 1 base and J by 4 bases, and 6 bases separated the two germline ends. This CDR3 is built from 12 residues. Germline-derived CDR1 and CDR2 are SGHDT and YYEEEE. In DNA, the CDR3 is TGTGCCAGCAGCTTGACTTCTTACGAGCAGTACTTC. Translation: CASSLTSYEQYF.

The gene calls are TRBV7-9 and TRBJ2-2; 8 positions agree with TRBD1. With 7 bases clipped from V and 1 base from J, the junction kept 5 bases outside the gene matches. This CDR3 is built from 15 residues. Germline V CDR1 and CDR2: SEHNR, FQNEAQ (reference sequence). The CDR3 region is CASTGQGMNTGELFF. Here the CDR3 DNA reads TGTGCCAGCACCGGACAGGGTATGAACACCGGGGAGCTGTTTTTT.